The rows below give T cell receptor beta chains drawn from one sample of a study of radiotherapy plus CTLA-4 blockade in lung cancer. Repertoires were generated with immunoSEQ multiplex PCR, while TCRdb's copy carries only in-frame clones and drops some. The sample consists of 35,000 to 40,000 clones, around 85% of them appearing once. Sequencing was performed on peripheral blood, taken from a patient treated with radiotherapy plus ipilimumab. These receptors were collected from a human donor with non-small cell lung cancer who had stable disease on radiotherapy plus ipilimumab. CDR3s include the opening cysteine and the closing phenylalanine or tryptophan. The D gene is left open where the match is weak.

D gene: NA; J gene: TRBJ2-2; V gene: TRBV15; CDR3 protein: CATTQGGVGELFF; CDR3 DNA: TGTGCCACCACCCAGGGGGGCGTCGGGGAGCTGTTTTTT
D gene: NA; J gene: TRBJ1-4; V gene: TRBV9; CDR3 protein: CASSPEDRPNEKLFF; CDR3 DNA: TGTGCCAGCAGCCCAGAAGACAGGCCTAATGAAAAACTGTTTTTT
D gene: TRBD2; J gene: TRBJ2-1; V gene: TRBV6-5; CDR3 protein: CASSRTSGFNEQFF; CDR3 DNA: TGTGCCAGCAGTCGGACTAGCGGGTTTAATGAGCAGTTCTTC
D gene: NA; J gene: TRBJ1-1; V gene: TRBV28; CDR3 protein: CASSPPGLTEAFF; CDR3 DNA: TGTGCCAGCAGTCCCCCAGGACTCACTGAAGCTTTCTTT
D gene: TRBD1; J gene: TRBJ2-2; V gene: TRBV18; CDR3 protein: CASFFDRGPGELFF; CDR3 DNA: TGTGCCAGCTTTTTCGACAGGGGCCCCGGGGAGCTGTTTTTT
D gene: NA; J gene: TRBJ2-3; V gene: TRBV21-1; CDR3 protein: CASSKDILFADTQYF; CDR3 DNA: TGTGCCAGCAGCAAAGATATTTTGTTCGCAGATACGCAGTATTTT
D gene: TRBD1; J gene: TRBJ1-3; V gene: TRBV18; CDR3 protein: CASSPTGVENTIYF; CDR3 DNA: TGTGCCAGCTCACCAACAGGGGTGGAAAACACCATATATTTT
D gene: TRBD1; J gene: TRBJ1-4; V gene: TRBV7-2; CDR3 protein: CASSLEAGGNEKLFF; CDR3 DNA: TGTGCCAGCAGCTTAGAGGCAGGGGGTAATGAAAAACTGTTTTTT
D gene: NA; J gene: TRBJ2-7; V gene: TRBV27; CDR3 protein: CASSPQGYEQYF; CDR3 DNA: TGTGCCAGCAGTCCGCAGGGGTACGAGCAGTACTTC
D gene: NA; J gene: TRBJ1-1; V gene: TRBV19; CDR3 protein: CASSISQNYGKNTEAFF; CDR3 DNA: TGTGCCAGTAGTATTAGCCAGAACTATGGTAAGAACACTGAAGCTTTCTTT
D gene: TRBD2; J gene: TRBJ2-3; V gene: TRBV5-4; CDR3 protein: CASSRGRPTSTDTQYF; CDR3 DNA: TGTGCCAGCAGCCGCGGGAGGCCTACTAGCACAGATACGCAGTATTTT
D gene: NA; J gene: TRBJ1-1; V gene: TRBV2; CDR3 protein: CASSWAPRNLAFF; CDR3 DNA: TGTGCCAGCAGTTGGGCTCCCCGCAACCTGGCTTTCTTT
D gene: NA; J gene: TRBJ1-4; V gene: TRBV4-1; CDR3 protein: CASSLRAEEKLFF; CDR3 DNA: TGCGCCAGCAGCCTCAGGGCTGAGGAAAAACTGTTTTTT
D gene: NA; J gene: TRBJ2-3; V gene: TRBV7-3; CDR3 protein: CASSQQHSTDTQYF; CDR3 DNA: TGTGCCAGCAGCCAACAGCATAGCACAGATACGCAGTATTTT
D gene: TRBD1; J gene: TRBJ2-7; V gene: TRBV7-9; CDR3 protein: CASSQGQGAYEQYF; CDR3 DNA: TGTGCCAGCAGCCAGGGACAGGGGGCCTACGAGCAGTACTTC
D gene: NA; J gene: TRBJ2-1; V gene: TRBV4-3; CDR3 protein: CASSRLGGGSMSEQFF; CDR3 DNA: TGCGCCAGCAGCCGCCTCGGGGGCGGGAGTATGAGTGAGCAGTTCTTC
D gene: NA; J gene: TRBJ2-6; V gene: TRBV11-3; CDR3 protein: CASSPTAGANVLTF; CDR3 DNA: TGTGCCAGCAGCCCGACAGCTGGGGCCAACGTCCTGACTTTC
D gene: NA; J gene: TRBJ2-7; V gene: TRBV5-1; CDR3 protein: CASSLYYTSSYEQYF; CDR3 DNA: TGCGCCAGCAGCTTGTACTACACGAGCTCCTACGAGCAGTACTTC